Listed below are T cell receptor beta chains from one sample, sequenced in a study of siplizumab effects on memory and regulatory T cells. Some clones are missing from TCRdb's copy, which holds only in-frame ones; the method was immunoSEQ multiplex PCR. This table holds about 110,000 clones, roughly nine tenths found once. What was sequenced was Tregs sorted from blood. These receptors originate from a human donor in good health. Both conserved end residues are part of each CDR3. The order of the fields is D gene, clone size, J gene, V gene, CDR3 protein, CDR3 DNA. A D gene is named only where the DNA matches it firmly. Clone size is stated in some rows and not others, as once, few, many or a class when expanded.

.	.	TRBJ1-5	TRBV27	CASSLLGSGQPQHF	TGTGCCAGCAGTTTACTGGGGTCGGGGCAGCCCCAGCATTTT
.	.	TRBJ2-7	TRBV14	CASSHLSDRYYEQYF	TGTGCCAGCAGCCACCTCTCAGACCGATACTACGAGCAGTACTTC
.	.	TRBJ2-2	TRBV4-2	CASSPQPGASVWHTGELFF	TGTGCCAGCAGCCCCCAACCTGGGGCCTCAGTATGGCACACCGGGGAGCTGTTTTTT
.	.	TRBJ2-3	TRBV5-1	CASSLRDGDTQYF	TGCGCCAGCAGCCTTCGGGACGGGGATACGCAGTATTTT
TRBD2	.	TRBJ2-7	TRBV10-3	CATARSGGDEQYF	TGTGCCACCGCACGGAGCGGGGGGGACGAGCAGTACTTC
.	.	TRBJ2-3	TRBV30	CAWSVYGDTQYF	TGTGCCTGGAGTGTATACGGGGATACGCAGTATTTT
TRBD1	.	TRBJ2-5	TRBV6-5	CASSYSGGTGLQTQYF	TGTGCCAGCAGTTATTCGGGTGGGACAGGCTTGCAGACCCAGTACTTC
TRBD1	.	TRBJ1-2	TRBV19	CASSTLGQAYGYTF	TGTGCCAGTAGTACCCTGGGACAGGCCTATGGCTACACCTTC
.	once	TRBJ2-4	TRBV18	CASSLGLRNIQYF	TGTGCCAGCTCACTGGGACTTAGAAACATTCAGTACTTC
.	.	TRBJ1-1	TRBV7-9	CASSKPGEAFF	TGTGCCAGCAGCAAGCCAGGGGAAGCTTTCTTT
.	.	TRBJ1-6	TRBV7-9	CASSPGGPLHF	TGTGCCAGCAGCCCGGGCGGTCCACTCCACTTT
TRBD2	once	TRBJ2-7	TRBV18	CASSPRGGDEQYF	TGTGCCAGCTCACCCCGGGGAGGGGACGAGCAGTACTTC
TRBD2	.	TRBJ2-1	TRBV9	CASSSPGRGAQVEQFF	TGTGCCAGCAGCTCCCCGGGGAGGGGCGCTCAAGTTGAGCAGTTCTTC
TRBD1	.	TRBJ2-1	TRBV18	CASSPTGAEFYNEQFF	TGTGCCAGCTCACCTACAGGGGCCGAATTCTACAATGAGCAGTTCTTC
.	.	TRBJ2-5	TRBV18	CASSPRGAQETQYF	TGTGCCAGCTCACCACGAGGAGCCCAAGAGACCCAGTACTTC
.	.	TRBJ2-3	TRBV2	CASSEGSGGRVDTQYF	TGTGCCAGCAGTGAGGGGTCTGGGGGGCGCGTGGATACGCAGTATTTT
TRBD2	.	TRBJ2-3	TRBV5-1	CASSLPSGGADTQYF	TGCGCCAGCAGCCTGCCTAGCGGGGGGGCAGATACGCAGTATTTT
.	.	TRBJ2-5	TRBV12-5	CARQQQTQYF	TGTGCTAGACAACAGCAGACCCAGTACTTC
.	.	TRBJ1-5	TRBV6-1	CASRQTGRVNQPQHF	TGTGCCAGCAGACAGACAGGCAGAGTTAATCAGCCCCAGCATTTT
.	.	TRBJ1-6	TRBV15	CATSRDSGRSASYNSPLHF	TGTGCCACCAGCAGAGATTCCGGCCGAAGCGCCTCCTATAATTCACCCCTCCACTTT
TRBD2	.	TRBJ2-7	TRBV25-1	CASKLGRAGEQYF	TGTGCCAGCAAACTGGGGAGGGCGGGCGAGCAGTACTTC
.	.	TRBJ2-7	TRBV11-3	CASSLGGGAYEQYF	TGTGCCAGCAGCTTAGGGGGGGGCGCCTACGAGCAGTACTTC
TRBD1	.	TRBJ1-1	TRBV6-6	CASRGQFNTEAFF	TGTGCCAGCAGGGGACAGTTTAACACTGAAGCTTTCTTT
TRBD2	.	TRBJ2-7	TRBV9	CASSVRGLATYEQYF	TGTGCCAGCAGCGTAAGGGGACTAGCGACTTACGAGCAGTACTTC
.	.	TRBJ2-3	TRBV5-1	CASSLERVTDTQYF	TGCGCCAGCAGCTTGGAGCGGGTCACAGATACGCAGTATTTT
.	.	TRBJ1-2	TRBV4-2	CASSQDPQTYGYTF	TGTGCCAGCAGCCAAGATCCACAGACCTATGGCTACACCTTC
.	.	TRBJ1-5	TRBV11-2	CASSRDPNQPQHF	TGTGCCAGCAGTCGGGACCCGAATCAGCCCCAGCATTTT
TRBD2	.	TRBJ2-5	TRBV19	CASSTSGRSRETQYF	TGTGCCAGTAGTACTAGCGGGAGGTCACGCGAGACCCAGTACTTC
.	.	TRBJ2-7	TRBV23-1	CASNPWGSYEQYF	TGCGCCAGCAACCCCTGGGGCTCCTACGAGCAGTACTTC
TRBD2	.	TRBJ2-5	TRBV10-3	CAISPQGTSGEETQYF	TGTGCCATCAGCCCACAGGGGACTAGCGGGGAAGAGACCCAGTACTTC
.	.	TRBJ2-3	TRBV9	CASSVVGRFADTQYF	TGTGCCAGCAGCGTAGTTGGGCGGTTCGCAGATACGCAGTATTTT